This TCR beta chain was sequenced during a study of T-cell memory formation after mild COVID-19. The wider study: Most TCR clusters belonged to a single donor.

This clonotype was seen ten or more times. Its cognate antigen is unknown. The V end was cut by 2 bases, the J end by 8 bases, with 15 bases between. The CDR3 has 14 amino acids. Germline CDR1 MNHEY, CDR2 SVGAGI. TCRdb reprocessed the 5' RACE reads with MiXCR, giving one entry per CDR3 protein. The sample yields tens of thousands of distinct CDR3 sequences, roughly a sixth seen once. Broader study findings: Cross-reactive memory seemingly joined, as some responding clones were found in pre-infection memory.

The sample was PBMCs or a T cell subset sorted from them (not recorded which). The gene calls are TRBV6-5 and TRBJ1-2, with D unclear. The TCR originated in an adult who had mild COVID-19 (a few samples of this study predate the infection). Cell type and time point are not known. The CDR3 DNA sequence: TGTGCCAGCAGTTACGGGCCCTTCCTGGGGGGCTACACCTTC. Encoded protein: CASSYGPFLGGYTF.